Following are 8 T cell receptor beta chains from one sample sequenced in a study of blood T cell repertoires in COVID-19. Using immunoSEQ multiplex PCR, the repertoire was profiled, and TCRdb retains in-frame clones only, with some absent. The profile shows 400,000 or so clones, approximately 91% of them singletons. Material for sequencing was peripheral blood. All receptors derive from a woman in her thirties or forties with COVID-19, enrolled during active disease.

The genes are TRBV28 and TRBJ1-2; no firm D call. Germline V gene lookup returns CDR1 MDHEN and CDR2 SYDVKM. The length of the CDR3 is 14 residues. CDR3: CAIRLGVGGDGYTF. The CDR3 DNA is TGTGCTATAAGACTGGGAGTGGGCGGGGATGGCTACACCTTC.

V gene TRBV2 combines with J gene TRBJ2-7; 8 bases fit TRBD1. The V gene's germline CDR1 is SNHLY and CDR2 FYNNEI. This CDR3 contains 13 residues. The V gene end was trimmed by 4 bases and the J gene end by 4 bases; junction bases not matched to a gene: 3. CDR3 nucleotide sequence: TGTGCCAGCAGTGGGACAGGGAGTTACGAGCAGTACTTC. It yields the protein CASSGTGSYEQYF. The full variable domain, its missing parts supplied by reference TRBV2 and TRBJ2-7, is EPEVTQTPSHQVTQMGQEVILRCVPISNHLYFYWYRQILGQKVEFLVSFYNNEISEKSEIFDDQFSVERPDGSNFTLKIRSTKLEDSAMYFCASSGTGSYEQYFGPGTRLTVT.

This rearrangement joins TRBV28 to TRBJ1-5; D is undetermined. Trimming stripped 2 bases from V and 6 bases from J, with 5 bases between. CDR1 is MDHEN and CDR2 is SYDVKM in the germline V gene. This CDR3 is built from 12 residues. CDR3 loop: CASSLDSQPQHF. CDR3 sequence (DNA): TGTGCCAGCAGTTTAGACTCTCAGCCCCAGCATTTT. The full variable domain, in which reference TRBV28 and TRBJ1-5 provide the parts outside the CDR3, is DVKVTQSSRYLVKRTGEKVFLECVQDMDHENMFWYRQDPGLGLRLIYFSYDVKMKEKGDIPEGYSVSREKKERFSLILESASTNQTSMYLCASSLDSQPQHFGDGTRLSIL.

The J gene is TRBJ1-1, the V gene TRBV6-2 or TRBV6-3; weak D call: TRBD1 (5 bases). The CDR3 has 15 amino acids. Trimming took off 4 bases at V and 4 bases at J, with 16 bases between the two ends. Germline CDR1 is MNHEY and CDR2 is SVGEGT. CDR3 nucleotide sequence: TGTGCCAGCAGTTCTTACCTCATAAGGGGCACTGAAGCTTTCTTT. This sequence encodes CASSSYLIRGTEAFF.

Notes on this clone: Other DNA sequences of this sample code for an identical CDR3. The chain is built from TRBV7-3 and TRBJ2-2; D might be TRBD2 (5 bases). CDR3 length equals 14 residues. V was trimmed by 2 bases and J by 1 base, leaving 5 bases between them. The germline V gene has CDR1 SGHTA and CDR2 FQGTGA. This CDR3 reads CASSLRGNTGELFF. The DNA of the CDR3 is TGTGCCAGCAGCTTACGGGGGAACACCGGGGAGCTGTTTTTT.

The rearrangement links TRBV28 to TRBJ2-5, with D possibly being TRBD2 (7 bases). V lost 6 bases to trimming and J lost 5 bases, with 16 bases between them. The length of the CDR3 is 14 residues. Germline CDR1 reads MDHEN; CDR2 reads SYDVKM. The CDR3 coding sequence is TGTGCCAGCAGCTTGATTGGCGGGGGCGAGACCCAGTACTTC. Residues: CASSLIGGGETQYF.

This rearrangement joins TRBV11-2 to TRBJ1-6, with 7 bases that match TRBD1. The CDR3 has 19 residues. Germline assignment: CDR1 SGHAT and CDR2 FQNNGV. The V segment lost 5 bases and the J segment 2 bases; nucleotides outside the gene matches: 15. This CDR3 reads CASSPLAGGITTYNSPLHF. CDR3 DNA sequence: TGTGCCAGCAGCCCTTTGGCAGGGGGTATCACTACCTATAATTCACCCCTCCACTTT.

The chain combines TRBV7-9 with TRBJ2-5; D gene uncertain. Germline V gene sequence: CDR1 SEHNR, CDR2 FQNEAQ (reference sequence). The V gene lost 1 base and the J gene lost 5 bases, with 17 bases spanning the gap. CDR3 size: 16 residues. The CDR3 nucleotides are TGTGCCAGCAGCTTAGGAGGAATACGGCAATCGGAGACCCAGTACTTC. Translated, it gives CASSLGGIRQSETQYF.